This T cell receptor beta chain came from a study of regulatory T cells in long-lasting Graves disease. The CDR3 has 17 amino acids. The germline gives CDR1 LGHDT, CDR2 YNNKEL (reference sequence). The trim removed 1 base at V and 5 bases at J, leaving 10 bases unmatched. The time point was: newly diagnosed GD, antithyroid drugs for less than 3 months. Making the TCR library involved RNA that had been extracted from PBMCs. There are a few counts of this clonotype. CDR3 regions were amplified by Arm-PCR using iRepertoire HTBI primers to build TCR beta libraries. TCRdb reanalysed the multiplex PCR reads using MiXCR and keeps one entry per CDR3 protein. The sample shows hundreds of thousands of distinct CDR3 sequences, 13% of them seen only once. Another study also made use of these data, one on T cells in Graves' hyperthyroidism and ophthalmopathy.

This sequence joins TRBV3-1 and TRBJ1-1; TRBD1 matches at 10 bases. Material: peripheral blood mononuclear cells (PBMCs), obtained at new diagnosis, from a patient treated with antithyroid drugs. This TCR was recovered from a young man with Graves disease. This CDR3 reads CASSQVGGTGVRTEAFF. CDR3 nucleotides: TGTGCCAGCAGCCAAGTAGGAGGGACAGGGGTAAGGACTGAAGCTTTCTTT.